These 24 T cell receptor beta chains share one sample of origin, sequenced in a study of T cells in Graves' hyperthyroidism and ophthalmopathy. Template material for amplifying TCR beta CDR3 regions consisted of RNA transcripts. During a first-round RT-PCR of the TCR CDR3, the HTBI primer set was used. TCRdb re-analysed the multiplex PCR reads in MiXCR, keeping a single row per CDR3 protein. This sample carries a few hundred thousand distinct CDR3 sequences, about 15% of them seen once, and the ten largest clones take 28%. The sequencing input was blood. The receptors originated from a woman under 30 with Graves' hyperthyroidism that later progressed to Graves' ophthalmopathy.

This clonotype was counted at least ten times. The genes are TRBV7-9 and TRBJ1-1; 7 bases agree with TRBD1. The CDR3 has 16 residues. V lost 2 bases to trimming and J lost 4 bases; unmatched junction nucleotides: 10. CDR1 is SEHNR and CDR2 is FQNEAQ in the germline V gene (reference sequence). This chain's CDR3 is CASSLPERTGRTEAFF. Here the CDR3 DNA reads TGTGCCAGCAGCTTACCCGAGCGGACAGGACGCACTGAAGCTTTCTTT. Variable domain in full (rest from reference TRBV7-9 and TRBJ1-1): DTGVSQNPRHKITKRGQNVTFRCDPISEHNRLYWYRQTLGQGPEFLTYFQNEAQLEKSRLLSDRFSAERPKGSFSTLEIQRTEQGDSAMYLCASSLPERTGRTEAFFGQGTRLTVV.

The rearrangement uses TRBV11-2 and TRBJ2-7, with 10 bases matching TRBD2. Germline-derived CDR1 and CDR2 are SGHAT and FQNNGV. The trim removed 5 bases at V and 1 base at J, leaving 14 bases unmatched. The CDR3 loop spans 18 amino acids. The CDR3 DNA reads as TGTGCCAGCAGCCTACGGTACCTGCTAGCGGGAGAATCCTACGAGCAGTACTTC. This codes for CASSLRYLLAGESYEQYF.

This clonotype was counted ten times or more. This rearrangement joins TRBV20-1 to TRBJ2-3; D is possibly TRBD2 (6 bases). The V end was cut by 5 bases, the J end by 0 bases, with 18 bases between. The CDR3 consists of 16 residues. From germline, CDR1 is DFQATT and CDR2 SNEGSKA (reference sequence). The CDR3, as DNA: TGCAGTGCTCCACCTGCGGGTGGGACTAGCACAGATACGCAGTATTTT. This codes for CSAPPAGGTSTDTQYF.

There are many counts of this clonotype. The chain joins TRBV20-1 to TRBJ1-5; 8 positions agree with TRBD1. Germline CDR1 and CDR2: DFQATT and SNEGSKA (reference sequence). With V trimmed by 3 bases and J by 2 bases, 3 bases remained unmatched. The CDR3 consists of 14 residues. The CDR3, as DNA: TGCAGTGCTAGGGAGGACAGGGGCAATCAGCCCCAGCATTTT. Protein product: CSAREDRGNQPQHF.

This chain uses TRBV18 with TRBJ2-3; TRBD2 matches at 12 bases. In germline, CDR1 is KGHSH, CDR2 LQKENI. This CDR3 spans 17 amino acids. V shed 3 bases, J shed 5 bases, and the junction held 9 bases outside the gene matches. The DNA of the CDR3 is TGTGCCAGCTCACCTCTATCTAGCGGGAGGGGCCTAGATACGCAGTATTTT. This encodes CASSPLSSGRGLDTQYF. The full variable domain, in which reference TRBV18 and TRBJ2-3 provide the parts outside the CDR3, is NAGVMQNPRHLVRRRGQEARLRCSPMKGHSHVYWYRQLPEEGLKFMVYLQKENIIDESGMPKERFSAEFPKEGPSILRIQQVVRGDSAAYFCASSPLSSGRGLDTQYFGPGTRLTVL.

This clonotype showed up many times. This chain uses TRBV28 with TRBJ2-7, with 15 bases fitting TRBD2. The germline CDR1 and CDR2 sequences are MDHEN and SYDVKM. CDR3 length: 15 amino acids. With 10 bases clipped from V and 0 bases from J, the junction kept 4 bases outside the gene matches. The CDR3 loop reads CATGLAGGPSYEQYF. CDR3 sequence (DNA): TGTGCCACTGGACTAGCGGGAGGGCCCTCCTACGAGCAGTACTTC.

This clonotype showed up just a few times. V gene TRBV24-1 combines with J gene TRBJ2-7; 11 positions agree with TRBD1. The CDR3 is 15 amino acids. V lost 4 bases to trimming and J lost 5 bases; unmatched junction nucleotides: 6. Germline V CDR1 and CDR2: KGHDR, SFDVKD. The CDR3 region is CATSDPGQGAHEQYF. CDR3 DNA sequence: TGTGCCACCAGTGACCCTGGACAGGGGGCTCACGAGCAGTACTTC.

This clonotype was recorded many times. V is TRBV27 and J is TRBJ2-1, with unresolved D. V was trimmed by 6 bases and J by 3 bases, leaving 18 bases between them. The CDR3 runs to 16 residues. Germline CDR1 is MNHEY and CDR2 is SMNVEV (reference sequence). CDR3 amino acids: CASRHMWRKDYNEQFF. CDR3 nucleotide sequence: TGTGCCAGCAGACATATGTGGCGAAAAGACTACAATGAGCAGTTCTTC.

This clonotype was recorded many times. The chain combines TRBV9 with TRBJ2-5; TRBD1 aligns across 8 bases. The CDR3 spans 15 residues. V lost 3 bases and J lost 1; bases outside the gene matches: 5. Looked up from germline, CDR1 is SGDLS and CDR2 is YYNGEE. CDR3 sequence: CASSADRGGQETQYF. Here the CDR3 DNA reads TGTGCCAGCAGCGCCGACAGGGGAGGCCAAGAGACCCAGTACTTC.

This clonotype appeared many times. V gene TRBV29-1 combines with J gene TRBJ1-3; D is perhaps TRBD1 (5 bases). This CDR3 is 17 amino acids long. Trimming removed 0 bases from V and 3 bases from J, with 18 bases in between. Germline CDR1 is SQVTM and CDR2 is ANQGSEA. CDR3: CSVEDRERGLFGNTIYF. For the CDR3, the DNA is TGCAGCGTTGAAGATCGCGAGAGGGGCCTATTTGGAAACACCATATATTTT.

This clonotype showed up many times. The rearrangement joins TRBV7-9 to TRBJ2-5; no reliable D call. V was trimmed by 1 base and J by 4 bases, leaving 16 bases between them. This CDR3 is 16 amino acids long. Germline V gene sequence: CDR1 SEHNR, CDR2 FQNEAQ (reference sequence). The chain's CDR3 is CASSLVLRLVPETQYF. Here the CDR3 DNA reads TGTGCCAGCAGCTTAGTACTAAGGCTAGTCCCAGAGACCCAGTACTTC.

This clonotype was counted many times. The CDR3 reads CASSFSGTGGVIGELFF. The CDR3, as DNA: TGTGCCAGCAGCTTCTCCGGGACAGGGGGCGTTATCGGGGAGCTGTTTTTT. The chain recombines TRBV7-9 with TRBJ2-2; 12 bases map to TRBD1. V shed 3 bases, J shed 7 bases, and the junction held 9 bases outside the gene matches. In germline, CDR1 is SEHNR, CDR2 FQNEAQ (reference sequence). This CDR3 comprises 17 residues.

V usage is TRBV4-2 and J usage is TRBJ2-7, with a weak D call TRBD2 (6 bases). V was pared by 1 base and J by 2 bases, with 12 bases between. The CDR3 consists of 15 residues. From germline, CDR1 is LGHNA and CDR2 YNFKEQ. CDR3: CASSQVEGGTYEQYF. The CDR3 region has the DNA TGTGCCAGCAGCCAAGTCGAGGGAGGTACCTACGAGCAGTACTTC.

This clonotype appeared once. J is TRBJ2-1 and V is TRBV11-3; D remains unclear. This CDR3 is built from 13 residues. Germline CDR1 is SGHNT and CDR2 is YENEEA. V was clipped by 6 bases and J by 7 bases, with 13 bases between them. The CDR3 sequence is CASSYLWGNEQFF. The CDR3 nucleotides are TGTGCCAGCAGTTACCTCTGGGGAAATGAGCAGTTCTTC.

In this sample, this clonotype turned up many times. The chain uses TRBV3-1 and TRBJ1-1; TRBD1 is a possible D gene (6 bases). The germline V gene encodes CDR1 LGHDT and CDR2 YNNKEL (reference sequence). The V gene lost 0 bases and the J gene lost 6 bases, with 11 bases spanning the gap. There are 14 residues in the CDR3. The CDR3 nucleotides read TGTGCCAGCAGCCAAGAAGGGGGGCGATCTGAAGCTTTCTTT. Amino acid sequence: CASSQEGGRSEAFF.

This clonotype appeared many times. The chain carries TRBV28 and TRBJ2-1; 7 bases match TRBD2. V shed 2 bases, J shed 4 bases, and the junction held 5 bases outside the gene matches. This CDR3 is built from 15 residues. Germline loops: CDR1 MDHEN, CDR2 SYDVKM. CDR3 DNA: TGTGCCAGCAGTTTACTAGCGGAAAGGTACAATGAGCAGTTCTTC. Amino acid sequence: CASSLLAERYNEQFF.

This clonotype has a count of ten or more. The CDR3 DNA follows: TGTGCCAGCACCGAGTCTGGAAACACCATATATTTT. Translated: CASTESGNTIYF. V usage is TRBV12-3 or TRBV12-4 and J usage is TRBJ1-3; D gene ambiguous. The CDR3 contains 12 residues. V lost 7 bases to trimming and J lost 1 base, with 5 bases between them.

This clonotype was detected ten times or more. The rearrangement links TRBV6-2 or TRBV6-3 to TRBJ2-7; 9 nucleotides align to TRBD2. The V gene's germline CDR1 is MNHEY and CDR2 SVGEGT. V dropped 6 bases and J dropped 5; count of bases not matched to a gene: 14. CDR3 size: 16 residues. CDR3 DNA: TGTGCCAGCAGCTCGGAGCGGGTAGCGGGGGCCCACGAGCAGTACTTC. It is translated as CASSSERVAGAHEQYF.

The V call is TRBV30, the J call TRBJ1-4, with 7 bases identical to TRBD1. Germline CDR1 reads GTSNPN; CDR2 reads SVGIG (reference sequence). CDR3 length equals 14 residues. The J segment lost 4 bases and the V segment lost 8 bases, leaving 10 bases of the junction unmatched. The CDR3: CASSRTGDNEKLFF. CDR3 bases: TGTGCCAGTTCCCGGACAGGAGATAATGAAAAACTGTTTTTT.

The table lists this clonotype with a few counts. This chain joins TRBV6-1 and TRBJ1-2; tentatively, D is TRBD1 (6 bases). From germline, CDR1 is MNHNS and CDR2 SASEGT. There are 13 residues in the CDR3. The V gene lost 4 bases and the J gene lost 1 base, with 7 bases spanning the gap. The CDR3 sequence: CASSGQDNYGYTF. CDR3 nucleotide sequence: TGTGCCAGCAGTGGACAGGATAACTATGGCTACACCTTC.

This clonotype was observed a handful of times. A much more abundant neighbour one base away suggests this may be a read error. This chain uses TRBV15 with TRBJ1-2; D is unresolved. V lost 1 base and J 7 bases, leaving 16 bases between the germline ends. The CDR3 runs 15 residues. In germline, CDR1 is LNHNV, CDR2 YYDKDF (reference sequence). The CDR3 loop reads CATSRGTPGKGGYTF. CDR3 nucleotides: TGTGCCACCAGCAGAGGTACTCCGGGTAAAGGTGGCTACACCTTC.

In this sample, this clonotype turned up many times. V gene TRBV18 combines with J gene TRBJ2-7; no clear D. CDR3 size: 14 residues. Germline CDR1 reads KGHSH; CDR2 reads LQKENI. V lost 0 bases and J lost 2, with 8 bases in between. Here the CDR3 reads CASSPPTATYEQYF. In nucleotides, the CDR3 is TGTGCCAGCTCACCACCAACAGCTACCTACGAGCAGTACTTC.

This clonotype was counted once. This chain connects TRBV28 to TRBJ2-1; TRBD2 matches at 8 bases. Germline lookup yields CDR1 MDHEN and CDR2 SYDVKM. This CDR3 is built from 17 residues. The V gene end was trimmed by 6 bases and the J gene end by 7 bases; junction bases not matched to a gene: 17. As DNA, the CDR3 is TGTGCCAGCAGAAAGGGGGGCCCAGCGGGAGTGGGGAATGAGCAGTTCTTC. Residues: CASRKGGPAGVGNEQFF.

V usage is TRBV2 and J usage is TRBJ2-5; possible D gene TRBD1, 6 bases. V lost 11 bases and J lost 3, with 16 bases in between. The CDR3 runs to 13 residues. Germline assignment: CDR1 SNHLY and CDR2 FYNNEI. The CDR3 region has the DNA TGTGCCGTCAACGGGACACCTAAAGAGACCCAGTACTTC. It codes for CAVNGTPKETQYF.